A selection of T cell receptor beta chains follows, all from one sample in a study of molecular identifiers for immune sequencing clone quantification. Each CDR3 protein is one row after TCRdb ran MiXCR on the PCR reads. Of more than 450,000 distinct CDR3 sequences in the sample, around 21% were seen once. Source material: naive CD8+ T cells from blood, with Jurkat cell RNA spiked in. These receptors were taken from a human donor in good health. Some libraries in this study had Jurkat cell RNA spiked in. The CDR3 runs from the conserved cysteine through the conserved F or W. D genes are given only for firm matches. Only part of the rows carry a size: once, few, many, or a class if the clone is expanded.

d_gene | j_gene | abundance | v_gene | CDR3aa | CDR3nt
NA | TRBJ2-7 | few | TRBV27 | CASGRLPGSYEQYF | TGTGCCAGCGGACGCCTTCCGGGCTCCTACGAGCAGTACTTC
NA | TRBJ2-7 | many | TRBV7-9 | CASSPRDPSSYEQYF | TGTGCCAGCAGCCCCCGGGACCCGAGCTCCTACGAGCAGTACTTC
NA | TRBJ2-3 | NA | TRBV20-1 | CSARLRVWEDTQYF | TGCAGTGCTAGGTTGAGGGTCTGGGAAGATACGCAGTATTTT
TRBD1 | TRBJ2-7 | few | TRBV12-3/TRBV12-4 | CASKGTGSYEQYF | TGTGCCAGCAAAGGGACAGGGTCCTACGAGCAGTACTTC
NA | TRBJ1-1 | NA | TRBV30 | CAWSVWDTEAFF | TGTGCCTGGAGTGTCTGGGACACTGAAGCTTTCTTT
NA | TRBJ2-3 | few | TRBV20-1 | CSARDQGEGLRQYF | TGCAGTGCTAGAGATCAGGGGGAGGGCCTACGGCAGTATTTT
NA | TRBJ1-4 | NA | TRBV7-9 | CASSPFARGETNEKLFF | TGTGCCAGCAGCCCCTTTGCGAGGGGGGAAACTAATGAAAAACTGTTTTTT
NA | TRBJ1-4 | many | TRBV6-2/TRBV6-3 | CASSYVAGESTNEKLFF | TGTGCCAGCAGTTACGTCGCAGGGGAGTCAACTAATGAAAAACTGTTTTTT
TRBD1 | TRBJ1-6 | many | TRBV12-5 | CASGLYPGTANYNSPLHF | TGTGCTAGTGGTTTGTACCCCGGGACAGCCAACTATAATTCACCCCTCCACTTT
TRBD2 | TRBJ2-7 | many | TRBV20-1 | CSAGGPGLATYEQYF | TGCAGTGCGGGGGGCCCGGGACTAGCGACCTACGAGCAGTACTTC
TRBD1 | TRBJ1-4 | NA | TRBV7-6 | CASSPFPGTGGTNEKLFF | TGTGCCAGCAGCCCTTTTCCCGGGACAGGAGGTACTAATGAAAAACTGTTTTTT
TRBD1 | TRBJ2-1 | few | TRBV27 | CASRPDRGQVNEQFF | TGTGCCAGCAGGCCGGACAGGGGGCAGGTGAATGAGCAGTTCTTC
TRBD2 | TRBJ2-3 | many | TRBV28 | CASSSPETSGRGTDTQYF | TGTGCCAGCAGTTCTCCCGAGACTAGCGGGAGGGGAACAGATACGCAGTATTTT
NA | TRBJ2-7 | few | TRBV4-3 | CASSQEMGTSTEQYF | TGCGCCAGCAGCCAAGAAATGGGGACATCTACGGAGCAGTACTTC
TRBD2 | TRBJ2-2 | many | TRBV7-9 | CASSYSGRPGELFF | TGTGCCAGCAGCTATAGCGGGAGGCCCGGGGAGCTGTTTTTT
NA | TRBJ2-1 | NA | TRBV6-2/TRBV6-3 | CASSPTDGREQFF | TGTGCCAGCAGTCCCACGGACGGCCGGGAGCAGTTCTTC
NA | TRBJ2-1 | many | TRBV12-3/TRBV12-4 | CASSLAVLSSYNEQFF | TGTGCCAGCAGTTTAGCGGTCCTCAGCTCCTACAATGAGCAGTTCTTC
TRBD1 | TRBJ2-7 | NA | TRBV5-1 | CASSLAVGQGAYEQYF | TGCGCCAGCAGCTTGGCAGTGGGACAGGGTGCCTACGAGCAGTACTTC
TRBD2 | TRBJ2-7 | NA | TRBV6-2/TRBV6-3 | CASSYWTGGRGGEQYF | TGTGCCAGCAGTTACTGGACGGGGGGGAGAGGCGGCGAGCAGTACTTC
NA | TRBJ1-6 | few | TRBV27 | CASSLDPTGVSPLHF | TGTGCCAGCAGTTTAGATCCGACGGGGGTTTCACCCCTCCACTTT
NA | TRBJ1-6 | NA | TRBV11-2 | CASSLPGFSYNSPLHF | TGTGCCAGCAGCCTCCCGGGATTCTCCTATAATTCACCCCTCCACTTT
TRBD2 | TRBJ2-7 | few | TRBV27 | CATKTGTSGVFYEQYF | TGTGCCACCAAAACCGGGACTAGCGGGGTCTTTTACGAGCAGTACTTC
TRBD2 | TRBJ2-1 | few | TRBV5-4 | CASSLAGRSYNEQFF | TGTGCCAGCAGCCTAGCGGGAAGGTCCTACAATGAGCAGTTCTTC
TRBD2 | TRBJ2-7 | NA | TRBV15 | CATSGTSGSYEQYF | TGTGCCACCAGCGGGACTAGCGGGAGCTACGAGCAGTACTTC
NA | TRBJ1-1 | many | TRBV5-5 | CASSLAPGNTEAFF | TGTGCCAGCAGCTTGGCTCCGGGGAACACTGAAGCTTTCTTT
TRBD2 | TRBJ2-1 | NA | TRBV7-8 | CASSLGFGGGTYNEQFF | TGTGCCAGCAGCTTAGGGTTTGGCGGGGGAACGTACAATGAGCAGTTCTTC
TRBD2 | TRBJ2-7 | many | TRBV20-1 | CSARLAGAWEQYF | TGCAGTGCTAGACTAGCGGGAGCTTGGGAGCAGTACTTC
TRBD1 | TRBJ2-7 | few | TRBV28 | CASRWDRSEQYF | TGTGCCAGCAGATGGGACAGGAGCGAGCAGTACTTC
NA | TRBJ2-1 | NA | TRBV28 | CVSSFRGQYNEQFF | TGTGTCAGCAGTTTCCGGGGGCAGTACAATGAGCAGTTCTTC
NA | TRBJ2-3 | many | TRBV7-9 | CAILVGSSATDTQYF | TGTGCCATCCTTGTCGGAAGTAGCGCCACAGATACGCAGTATTTT
NA | TRBJ2-7 | NA | TRBV27 | CASRAPGREQYF | TGTGCCAGCCGAGCCCCCGGCCGCGAGCAGTACTTC
TRBD1 | TRBJ2-7 | many | TRBV20-1 | CSATDRGRSYEQYF | TGCAGTGCTACGGACAGGGGGCGCTCCTACGAGCAGTACTTC
TRBD1 | TRBJ2-7 | many | TRBV7-9 | CASSSPGTETYEQYF | TGTGCCAGCAGCTCACCTGGGACAGAGACCTACGAGCAGTACTTC
NA | TRBJ2-2 | many | TRBV6-5 | CASSRSPGELFF | TGTGCCAGCTCCCGCTCGCCCGGGGAGCTGTTTTTT
NA | TRBJ2-7 | few | TRBV5-3 | CASSPSTSKSSYEQYF | TGTGCCAGCAGCCCATCGACTAGTAAGAGCTCCTACGAGCAGTACTTC
NA | TRBJ2-7 | few | TRBV6-1 | CASSATRDYEQYF | TGTGCCAGCAGTGCAACGCGGGACTACGAGCAGTACTTC
NA | TRBJ1-1 | NA | TRBV21-1 | CASNLQGAWAEAFF | TGTGCCAGCAACCTACAGGGGGCATGGGCTGAAGCTTTCTTT
NA | TRBJ2-7 | few | TRBV20-1 | CSATASSYEQYF | TGCAGTGCGACAGCCAGCTCCTACGAGCAGTACTTC
NA | TRBJ2-7 | few | TRBV19 | CASSRGGFREQYF | TGTGCCAGTAGTCGTGGGGGTTTTCGCGAGCAGTACTTC
NA | TRBJ2-2 | NA | TRBV5-1 | CASSLGQAGIGELFF | TGCGCCAGCAGCTTGGGCCAGGCGGGAATCGGGGAGCTGTTTTTT
TRBD2 | TRBJ2-5 | few | TRBV9 | CASSLGTSGSQETQYF | TGTGCCAGCAGCCTAGGGACTAGCGGGAGCCAAGAGACCCAGTACTTC
NA | TRBJ2-3 | few | TRBV12-3/TRBV12-4 | CASRGKGIEIDTQYF | TGTGCCAGCAGGGGTAAGGGGATTGAGATAGATACGCAGTATTTT
TRBD2 | TRBJ2-5 | NA | TRBV28 | CASSIGLARPETQYF | TGTGCCAGCAGTATCGGACTAGCTCGGCCCGAGACCCAGTACTTC
TRBD1 | TRBJ1-5 | NA | TRBV4-3 | CASSQDRQGTQPQHF | TGCGCCAGCAGCCAAGATCGACAGGGGACTCAGCCCCAGCATTTT
NA | TRBJ2-1 | many | TRBV30 | CAWIPGGYNEQFF | TGTGCCTGGATCCCCGGGGGCTACAATGAGCAGTTCTTC
NA | TRBJ2-7 | many | TRBV28 | CASSTVRRGLFEQYF | TGTGCCAGCAGCACCGTTCGGAGGGGGCTCTTCGAGCAGTACTTC
TRBD2 | TRBJ2-3 | few | TRBV27 | CASSSYPPGLAGGPPDTQYF | TGTGCCAGCAGTTCCTACCCGCCGGGACTAGCGGGAGGGCCCCCAGATACGCAGTATTTT
TRBD1 | TRBJ2-7 | NA | TRBV6-2/TRBV6-3 | CASSPDRQGSRSYEQYF | TGTGCCAGCAGTCCGGACAGACAGGGGAGTAGGTCCTACGAGCAGTACTTC
NA | TRBJ1-2 | NA | TRBV20-1 | CSARDPTLGLTHGYTF | TGCAGTGCTAGAGACCCCACCCTGGGGCTCACTCATGGCTACACCTTC
NA | TRBJ1-4 | many | TRBV7-9 | CASSSRAYNEKLFF | TGTGCCAGCAGCTCAAGAGCTTATAATGAAAAACTGTTTTTT
TRBD2 | TRBJ2-3 | NA | TRBV27 | CASSFHLGLAGADTQYF | TGTGCCAGCAGTTTCCACTTGGGACTAGCGGGGGCAGATACGCAGTATTTT
TRBD1 | TRBJ1-1 | many | TRBV7-9 | CASRGGTDFEAFF | TGTGCCAGCAGGGGCGGGACAGATTTTGAAGCTTTCTTT
NA | TRBJ2-3 | many | TRBV7-2 | CASTWTTRPDTQYF | TGTGCCTCGACGTGGACAACAAGGCCAGATACGCAGTATTTT
NA | TRBJ2-5 | many | TRBV5-1 | CASSSGRMYQETQYF | TGCGCCAGCAGCTCGGGACGGATGTACCAAGAGACCCAGTACTTC
TRBD2 | TRBJ2-3 | few | TRBV2 | CASSNPSGGTPLLPDTQYF | TGTGCCAGCAGTAACCCTAGCGGGGGGACGCCCCTTCTCCCAGATACGCAGTATTTT
NA | TRBJ1-5 | NA | TRBV19 | CASSSDFRYNQPQHF | TGTGCCAGTAGTTCAGATTTCCGCTACAATCAGCCCCAGCATTTT
TRBD1 | TRBJ2-7 | NA | TRBV2 | CASSALGQGVYEQYF | TGTGCCAGCAGTGCTTTGGGACAGGGGGTCTACGAGCAGTACTTC
NA | TRBJ2-6 | many | TRBV6-2/TRBV6-3 | CASSSYPGANVLTF | TGTGCCAGCAGTTCGTACCCTGGGGCCAACGTCCTGACTTTC
TRBD1 | TRBJ2-7 | many | TRBV25-1 | CASRGRQGSYEQYF | TGTGCCAGCAGGGGAAGACAGGGATCCTACGAGCAGTACTTC
NA | TRBJ2-1 | NA | TRBV15 | CATSRVAGGEWNGQFF | TGTGCCACCAGCAGAGTGGCCGGGGGCGAGTGGAATGGGCAGTTCTTC